This T cell receptor (beta chain) was identified during a study of blood T cell repertoires in COVID-19. Study information: In each case, the material was cDNA or gDNA derived from T cells, B-cell-depleted T cells, or PBMCs.

Authors' processing steps: Reference gene primer amplification gave estimated nucleated cell counts. The method was immunoSEQ multiplex PCR; TCRdb's version includes in-frame clones alone and lacks a portion of them. V and J calls and clone size follow that table, whereas D and trimming were derived from the DNA. The top ten clones hold more than 10% of a sample with about 130,000 clones, around three quarters of them seen once. Germline CDR1 MNHEY, CDR2 SVGAGI. V lost 6 bases, J lost 1 base, and 7 bases stayed unmatched. CDR3 size: 15 residues. This clone was detected only once. V is TRBV6-5 and J is TRBJ2-5, with 8 nucleotides matching TRBD2. The sample was peripheral blood. This receptor was obtained from a human donor in a cohort sampled during active COVID-19. The CDR3 DNA reads TGTGCCAGCAGATCGGGGGGGCCTAGCCAAGAGACCCAGTACTTC. It specifies CASRSGGPSQETQYF.